Given below is one T cell receptor (beta chain) in context. The antigen is undetermined. This sample is drawn from a study of CD8+ T cells in alopecia areata. Extracted RNA was reverse transcribed, and the resulting cDNA served as sequencing template. Profiled with immunoSEQ multiplex PCR; TCRdb holds only in-frame clones, not every one. Of tens of thousands of clones listed, roughly 47% were seen once; the top ten hold 5.5% to 6.5%. Trimming stripped 0 bases from V and 6 bases from J, with 3 bases between. The CDR3 length is 12 residues. CDR1 ENHRY and CDR2 SYGVKD come from the germline V gene. Peripheral blood and lesional scalp punch biopsies came from alopecia areata patients. Study observations and caveats: Especially in alopecia totalis/universalis, lesional scalp showed greater clonality than normal scalp did.

The source of this sequence is a human donor with alopecia areata. Sequences were obtained from NKG2D-high CD8+ T cells sorted from blood. V and J are TRBV10-3 and TRBJ2-1; no firm D call. The CDR3 region is CAISESVNEQFF. In nucleotides, the CDR3 is TGTGCCATCAGTGAGTCAGTCAATGAGCAGTTCTTC.